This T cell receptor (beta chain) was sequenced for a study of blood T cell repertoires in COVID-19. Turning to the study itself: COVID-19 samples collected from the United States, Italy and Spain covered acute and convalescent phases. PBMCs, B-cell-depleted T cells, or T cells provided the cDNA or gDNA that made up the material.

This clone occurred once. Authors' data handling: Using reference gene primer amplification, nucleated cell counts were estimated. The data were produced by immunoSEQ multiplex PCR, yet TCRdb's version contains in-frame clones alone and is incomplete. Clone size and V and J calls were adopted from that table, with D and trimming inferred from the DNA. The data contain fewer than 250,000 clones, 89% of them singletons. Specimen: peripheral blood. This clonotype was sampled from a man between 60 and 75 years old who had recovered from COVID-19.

In DNA form, the CDR3 reads TGTGCCACCAGCAGAGATACTACAGGGCGGATTGAGACCCAGTACTTC. Residues: CATSRDTTGRIETQYF. The gene calls are TRBV15 and TRBJ2-5; maybe TRBD1 (6 bases). V was cut by 0 bases and J by 5 bases, with 16 bases left in between. This CDR3 comprises 16 residues. CDR1 is LNHNV, CDR2 YYDKDF, per germline (reference sequence).